These 10 T cell receptor beta chains originate from one sample sequenced in a study of graft-versus-host responses after intestinal transplantation. Measured with immunoSEQ multiplex PCR; TCRdb has only the in-frame clones, and not every one. The sample holds nearly 45,000 clones, 90% to 95% seen once. Sequences were derived from PBMCs, sampled 524 days after transplant. The source of these receptors is a human patient who received an intestinal transplant, so some T cells may come from the graft donor.

V is TRBV6-6 and J is TRBJ2-5, with 7 bases aligning to TRBD1. CDR3 length: 15 residues. Trimming removed 7 bases from V and 1 base from J; junction bases left unmatched: 9. Germline CDR1 and CDR2: MNHNY and SVGAGI (reference sequence). Here the CDR3 reads CASTRLGQIQETQYF. Written as DNA, the CDR3 is TGTGCCAGCACCAGACTGGGACAGATCCAAGAGACCCAGTACTTC.

The chain is built from TRBV2 and TRBJ2-1; D unresolved. The CDR3 has 12 amino acids. Germline V gene sequence: CDR1 SNHLY, CDR2 FYNNEI. Trimming removed 7 bases from V and 9 bases from J, with 13 bases in between. The CDR3: CASTPPLIEQFF. CDR3 coding DNA: TGTGCCAGCACACCGCCTTTGATTGAGCAGTTCTTC.

This clone was observed a single time. V gene TRBV7-3 combines with J gene TRBJ2-1; D gene uncertain. Trimming removed 2 bases at V and 6 bases at J, with 8 bases between. CDR1 is SGHTA, CDR2 FQGTGA, per germline. The CDR3 spans 13 residues. CDR3 DNA sequence: TGTGCCAGCAGCTTAGTGCCCGGCAATGAGCAGTTCTTC. The encoded protein is CASSLVPGNEQFF.

The rearrangement links TRBV6-5 to TRBJ2-7; D gene uncertain. V was trimmed by 4 bases and J by 2 bases, leaving 12 bases between them. Germline V gene data show CDR1 as MNHEY and CDR2 as SVGAGI. The CDR3 has 14 amino acids. The DNA for the CDR3 is TGTGCCAGCAGTTCGGACGACAAGGCCTACGAGCAGTACTTC. This encodes CASSSDDKAYEQYF.

The genes are TRBV18 and TRBJ2-1; 11 bases map to TRBD1. Per germline, CDR1 KGHSH and CDR2 LQKENI. J gave up 0 bases and V 6 bases, and 1 base lay outside the gene matches. This CDR3 region has 15 residues. The CDR3 region has the DNA TGTGCCAGCTCGGACAGGGGGCTCTCCTACAATGAGCAGTTCTTC. Its protein product is CASSDRGLSYNEQFF.

The V call is TRBV5-5, the J call TRBJ1-1; 8 bases agree with TRBD1. The CDR3 sequence is 16 residues long. The germline V gene has CDR1 SGHKS and CDR2 YYEKEE (reference sequence). The ends lost 0 bases at V and 0 bases at J; junction bases unmatched: 4. The DNA of the CDR3 is TGTGCCAGCAGCTTGGAGCCAGGGGGCTTGAACACTGAAGCTTTCTTT. Its translation is CASSLEPGGLNTEAFF. The full variable domain, its missing parts supplied by reference TRBV5-5 and TRBJ1-1, is DAGVTQSPTHLIKTRGQQVTLRCSPISGHKSVSWYQQVLGQGPQFIFQYYEKEERGRGNFPDRFSARQFPNYSSELNVNALLLGDSALYLCASSLEPGGLNTEAFFGQGTRLTVV.

The V and J genes are TRBV28 and TRBJ1-5; a weak D match, TRBD1 (6 bases). Per germline, CDR1 MDHEN and CDR2 SYDVKM. The CDR3 is made up of 13 amino acids. Trimming cost V 3 bases and J 7 bases, with 10 bases left between them. CDR3 DNA sequence: TGTGCCAGCAGTTTTGTAGGACAGCAGCCCCAGCATTTT. Encoded protein: CASSFVGQQPQHF.

The chain employs TRBV5-6 and TRBJ2-1, with TRBD1 matching 9 bases. CDR3 size: 17 residues. J lost 0 bases, V lost 0 bases, and 4 bases had no gene match. The germline V gene encodes CDR1 SGHDT and CDR2 YYEEEE. DNA for the CDR3: TGTGCCAGCAGCTTGGGAGGACAGGGGAGCTCCTACAATGAGCAGTTCTTC. This sequence encodes CASSLGGQGSSYNEQFF.

The chain couples TRBV6-5 to TRBJ1-5; possibly TRBD1 for D (5 bases). The CDR3 runs to 14 residues. Deletions cut 5 bases from V and 0 bases from J, with 8 bases between. CDR1 is MNHEY, CDR2 SVGAGI, per germline. CDR3 nucleotides: TGTGCCAGCAGTCGGGACGCTAGCAATCAGCCCCAGCATTTT. Translating gives CASSRDASNQPQHF.

This chain joins TRBV19 and TRBJ2-1; 7 bases line up with TRBD1. Losses at the gene ends were 6 bases for V and 2 bases for J; bases not matched to a gene: 7. The CDR3 extends over 15 amino acids. The V gene's germline CDR1 is LNHDA and CDR2 SQIVND (reference sequence). CDR3 nucleotide sequence: TGTGCCAGTAGGCCCCAACAGGGGCCCTACAATGAGCAGTTCTTC. Amino acid sequence: CASRPQQGPYNEQFF.